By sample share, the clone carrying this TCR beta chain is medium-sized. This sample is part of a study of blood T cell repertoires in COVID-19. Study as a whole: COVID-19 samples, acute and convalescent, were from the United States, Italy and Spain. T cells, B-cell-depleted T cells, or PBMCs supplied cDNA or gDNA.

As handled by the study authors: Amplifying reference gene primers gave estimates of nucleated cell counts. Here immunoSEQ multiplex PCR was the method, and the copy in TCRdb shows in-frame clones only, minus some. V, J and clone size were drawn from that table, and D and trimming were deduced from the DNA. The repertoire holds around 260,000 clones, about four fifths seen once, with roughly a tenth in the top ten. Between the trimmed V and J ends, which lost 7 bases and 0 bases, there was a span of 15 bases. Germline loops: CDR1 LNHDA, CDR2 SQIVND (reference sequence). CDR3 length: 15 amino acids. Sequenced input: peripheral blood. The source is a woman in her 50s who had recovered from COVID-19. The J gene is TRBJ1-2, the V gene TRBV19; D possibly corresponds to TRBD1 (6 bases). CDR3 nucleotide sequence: TGTGCCAGTATCCCTACAGGGCTGTCTAACTATGGCTACACCTTC. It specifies CASIPTGLSNYGYTF.